This T cell receptor (beta chain) came from a study of cytomegalovirus exposure and HLA in healthy donors. These donors counted as nominally healthy when sampled, but unrecorded immune exposures were likely. Points on this clone: Antigen specificity is unknown.

The CDR3 contains 13 residues. Trimming stripped 0 bases from V and 5 bases from J, with 7 bases between. Per germline, CDR1 SGHRS and CDR2 YFSETQ. The PCR had 60 Vbeta and 13 Jbeta primers. Clones were sequenced by immunoSEQ multiplex PCR, and TCRdb holds only the in-frame ones, with some missing. The sample records more than 130,000 clones, 70% to 75% being singletons. Whole-study results and caveats: Later, an analysis found that common viral pathogens appeared to be linked with several of the most significant clusters.

The TCR sequence derives from a human donor in good health. Source material: PBMCs. J is TRBJ2-3 and V is TRBV5-1, with a tentative D call TRBD2 (6 bases). This CDR3 reads CASSLAGEDTQYF. CDR3 sequence (DNA): TGCGCCAGCAGCTTGGCGGGGGAAGATACGCAGTATTTT. Together with reference TRBV5-1 and TRBJ2-3, the CDR3 gives the full variable domain: KAGVTQTPRYLIKTRGQQVTLSCSPISGHRSVSWYQQTPGQGLQFLFEYFSETQRNKGNFPGRFSGRQFSNSRSEMNVSTLELGDSALYLCASSLAGEDTQYFGPGTRLTVL.